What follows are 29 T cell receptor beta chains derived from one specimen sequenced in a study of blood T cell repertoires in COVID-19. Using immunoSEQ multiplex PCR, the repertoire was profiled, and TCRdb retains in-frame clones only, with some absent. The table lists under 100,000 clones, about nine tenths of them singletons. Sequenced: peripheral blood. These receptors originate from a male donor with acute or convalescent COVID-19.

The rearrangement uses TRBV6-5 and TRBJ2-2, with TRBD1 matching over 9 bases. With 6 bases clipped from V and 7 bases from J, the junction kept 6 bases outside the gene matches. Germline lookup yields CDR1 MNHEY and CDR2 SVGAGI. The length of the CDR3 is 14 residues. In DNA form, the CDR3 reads TGTGCCAGCAGCCCGGGACAGGGTATCGGGGAGCTGTTTTTT. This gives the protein CASSPGQGIGELFF.

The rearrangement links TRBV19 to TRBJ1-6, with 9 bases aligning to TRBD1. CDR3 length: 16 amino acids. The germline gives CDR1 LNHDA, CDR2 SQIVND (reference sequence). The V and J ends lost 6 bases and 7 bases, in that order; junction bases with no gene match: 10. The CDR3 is CASRPSGTGKNSPLHF. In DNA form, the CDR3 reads TGTGCCAGTAGACCTTCCGGGACAGGGAAGAATTCACCCCTCCACTTT.

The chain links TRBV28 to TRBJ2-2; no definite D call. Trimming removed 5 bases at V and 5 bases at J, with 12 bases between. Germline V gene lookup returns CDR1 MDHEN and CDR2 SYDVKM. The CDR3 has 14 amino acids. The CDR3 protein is CASSRLRGTGELFF. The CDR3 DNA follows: TGTGCCAGCAGTCGACTCCGTGGGACCGGGGAGCTGTTTTTT. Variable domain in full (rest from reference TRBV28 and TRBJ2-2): DVKVTQSSRYLVKRTGEKVFLECVQDMDHENMFWYRQDPGLGLRLIYFSYDVKMKEKGDIPEGYSVSREKKERFSLILESASTNQTSMYLCASSRLRGTGELFFGEGSRLTVL.

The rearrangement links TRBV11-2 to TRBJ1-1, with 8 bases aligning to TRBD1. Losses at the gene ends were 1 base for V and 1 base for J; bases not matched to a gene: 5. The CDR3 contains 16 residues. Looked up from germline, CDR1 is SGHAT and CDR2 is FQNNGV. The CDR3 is CASSLVPGGQNTEAFF. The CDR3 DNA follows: TGTGCCAGCAGCTTAGTCCCAGGGGGCCAGAACACTGAAGCTTTCTTT.

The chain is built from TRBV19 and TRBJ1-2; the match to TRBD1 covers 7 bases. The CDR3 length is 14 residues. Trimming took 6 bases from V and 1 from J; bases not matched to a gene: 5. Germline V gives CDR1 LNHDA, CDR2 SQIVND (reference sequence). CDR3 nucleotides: TGTGCCAGTAGCTCCACAGGGGTTAACTATGGCTACACCTTC. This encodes CASSSTGVNYGYTF.

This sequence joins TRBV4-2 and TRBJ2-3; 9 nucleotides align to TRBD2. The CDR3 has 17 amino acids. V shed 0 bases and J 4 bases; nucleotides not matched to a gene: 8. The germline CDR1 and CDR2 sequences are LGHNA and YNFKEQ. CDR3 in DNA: TGTGCCAGCAGCCAAGATTTGGGAGCGGGGGGCGCAGATACGCAGTATTTT. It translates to CASSQDLGAGGADTQYF.

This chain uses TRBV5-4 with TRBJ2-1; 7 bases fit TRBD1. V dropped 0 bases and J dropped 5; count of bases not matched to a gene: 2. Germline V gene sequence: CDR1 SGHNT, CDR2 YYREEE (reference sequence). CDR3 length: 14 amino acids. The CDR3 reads CASSLGGQHNEQFF. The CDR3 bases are TGTGCCAGCAGCTTGGGGGGACAGCACAATGAGCAGTTCTTC.

The CDR3 is CASSEWMGVGGGEKLFF. CDR3 nucleotides: TGTGCCAGCAGTGAATGGATGGGGGTGGGAGGGGGTGAAAAACTGTTTTTT. The chain recombines TRBV25-1 with TRBJ1-4; maybe TRBD1 (6 bases). CDR3 size: 17 residues. In germline, CDR1 is MGHDK, CDR2 SYGVNS. Trimming removed 1 base from V and 7 bases from J, with 19 bases in between.

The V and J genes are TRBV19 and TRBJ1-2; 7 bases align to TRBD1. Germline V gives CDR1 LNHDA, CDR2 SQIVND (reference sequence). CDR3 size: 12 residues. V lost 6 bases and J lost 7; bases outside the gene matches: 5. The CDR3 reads CASSRQGSGYTF. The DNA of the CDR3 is TGTGCCAGTAGCCGACAGGGAAGTGGCTACACCTTC.

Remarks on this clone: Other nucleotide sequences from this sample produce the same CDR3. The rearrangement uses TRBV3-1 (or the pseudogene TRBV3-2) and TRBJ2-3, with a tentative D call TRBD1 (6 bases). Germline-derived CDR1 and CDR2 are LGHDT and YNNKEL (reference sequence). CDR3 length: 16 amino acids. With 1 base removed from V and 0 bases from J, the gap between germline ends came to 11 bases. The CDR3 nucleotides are TGTGCCAGCAGCCAAGGAGGGGGTAGGAGCACAGATACGCAGTATTTT. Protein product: CASSQGGGRSTDTQYF.

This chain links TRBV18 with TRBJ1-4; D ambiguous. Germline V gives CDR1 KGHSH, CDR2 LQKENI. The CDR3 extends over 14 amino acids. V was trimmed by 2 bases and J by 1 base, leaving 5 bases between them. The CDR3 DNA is TGTGCCAGCTCACCATACATAACTAATGAAAAACTGTTTTTT. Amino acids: CASSPYITNEKLFF.

The CDR3, as DNA: TGTGCCAGCAGCTCCGACAGGGGGTACAATGAGCAGTTCTTC. Protein product: CASSSDRGYNEQFF. V usage is TRBV7-2 and J usage is TRBJ2-1, with 9 positions matching TRBD1. CDR3 length equals 14 residues. CDR1 and CDR2 (germline): SGHTA, FQGNSA. Germline trimming cut 4 bases from V and 4 bases from J; bases unmatched to any gene: 2.

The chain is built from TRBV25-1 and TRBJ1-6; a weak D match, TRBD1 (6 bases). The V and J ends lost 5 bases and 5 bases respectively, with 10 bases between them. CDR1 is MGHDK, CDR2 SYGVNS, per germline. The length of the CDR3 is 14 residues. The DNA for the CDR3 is TGTGCCAGCAGTTCCCAGGGGAATAATTCACCCCTCCACTTT. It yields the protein CASSSQGNNSPLHF. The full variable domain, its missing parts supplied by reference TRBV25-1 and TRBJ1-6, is EADIYQTPRYLVIGTGKKITLECSQTMGHDKMYWYQQDPGMELHLIHYSYGVNSTEKGDLSSESTVSRIRTEHFPLTLESARPSHTSQYLCASSSQGNNSPLHFGNGTRLTVT.

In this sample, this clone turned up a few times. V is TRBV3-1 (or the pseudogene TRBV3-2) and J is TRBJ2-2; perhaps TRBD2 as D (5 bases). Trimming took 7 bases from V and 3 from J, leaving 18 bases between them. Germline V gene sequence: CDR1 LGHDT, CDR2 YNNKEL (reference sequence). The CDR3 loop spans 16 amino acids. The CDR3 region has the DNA TGTGCCAGCACCGCCCGGGGAATTGGGGACACCGGGGAGCTGTTTTTT. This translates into CASTARGIGDTGELFF.

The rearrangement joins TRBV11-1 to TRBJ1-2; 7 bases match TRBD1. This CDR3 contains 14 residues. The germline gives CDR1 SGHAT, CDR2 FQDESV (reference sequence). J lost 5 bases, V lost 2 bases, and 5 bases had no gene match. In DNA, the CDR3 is TGTGCCAGCAGCTTATCGGACAGGAATTATGGCTACACCTTC. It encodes CASSLSDRNYGYTF.

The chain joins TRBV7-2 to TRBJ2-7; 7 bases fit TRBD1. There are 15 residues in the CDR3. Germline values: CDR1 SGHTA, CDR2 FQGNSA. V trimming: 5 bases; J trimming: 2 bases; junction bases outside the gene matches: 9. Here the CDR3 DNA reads TGTGCCAGCAGCATCGGACAGGTACAGACCTACGAGCAGTACTTC. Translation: CASSIGQVQTYEQYF.

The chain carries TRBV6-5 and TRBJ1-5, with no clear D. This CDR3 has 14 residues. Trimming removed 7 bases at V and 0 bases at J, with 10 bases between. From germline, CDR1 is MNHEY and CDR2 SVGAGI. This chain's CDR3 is CASTPNSSNQPQHF. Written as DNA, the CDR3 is TGTGCCAGCACCCCGAACAGTAGCAATCAGCCCCAGCATTTT.

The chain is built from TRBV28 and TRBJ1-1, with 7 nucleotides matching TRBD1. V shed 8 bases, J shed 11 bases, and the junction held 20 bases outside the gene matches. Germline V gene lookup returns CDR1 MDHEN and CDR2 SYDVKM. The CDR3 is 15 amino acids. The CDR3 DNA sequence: TGTGCCAGCCAGCTGCCCCCGGGGACAGAGAGAGGGGCTTTCTTT. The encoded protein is CASQLPPGTERGAFF.

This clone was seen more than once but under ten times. For the CDR3, the DNA is TGTGCCAGCAGCTTCCGACTAGCGGGGACGAACACCGGGGAGCTGTTTTTT. This gives the protein CASSFRLAGTNTGELFF. The chain combines TRBV7-9 with TRBJ2-2; 11 bases fit TRBD2. The J segment lost 0 bases and the V segment lost 3 bases, leaving 3 bases of the junction unmatched. The CDR3 spans 17 residues. From germline, CDR1 is SEHNR and CDR2 FQNEAQ (reference sequence).

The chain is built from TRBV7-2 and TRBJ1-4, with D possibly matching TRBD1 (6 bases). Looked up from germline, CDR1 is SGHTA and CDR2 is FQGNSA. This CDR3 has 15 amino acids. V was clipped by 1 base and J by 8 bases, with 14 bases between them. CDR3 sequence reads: CASSLGGGAGEKLFF. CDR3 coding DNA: TGTGCCAGCAGCTTAGGAGGGGGTGCCGGGGAAAAACTGTTTTTT.

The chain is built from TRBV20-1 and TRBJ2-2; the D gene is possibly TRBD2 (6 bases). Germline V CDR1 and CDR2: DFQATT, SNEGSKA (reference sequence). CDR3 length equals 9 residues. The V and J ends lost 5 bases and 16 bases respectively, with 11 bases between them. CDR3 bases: TGCAGTGCTCACACCGGGGGGTTTTTT. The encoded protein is CSAHTGGFF.

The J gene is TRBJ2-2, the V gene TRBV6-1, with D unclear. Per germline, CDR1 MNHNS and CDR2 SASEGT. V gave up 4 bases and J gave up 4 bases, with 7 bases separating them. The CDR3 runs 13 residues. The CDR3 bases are TGTGCCAGCAGTGCAGCTAGCACCGGGGAGCTGTTTTTT. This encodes CASSAASTGELFF.

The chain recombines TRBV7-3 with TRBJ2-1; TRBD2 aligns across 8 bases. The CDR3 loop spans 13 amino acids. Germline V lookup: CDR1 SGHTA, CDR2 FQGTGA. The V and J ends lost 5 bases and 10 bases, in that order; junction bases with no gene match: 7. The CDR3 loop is CASSLRAGGEQFF. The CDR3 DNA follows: TGTGCCAGCAGCCTGAGGGCGGGGGGCGAGCAGTTCTTC.

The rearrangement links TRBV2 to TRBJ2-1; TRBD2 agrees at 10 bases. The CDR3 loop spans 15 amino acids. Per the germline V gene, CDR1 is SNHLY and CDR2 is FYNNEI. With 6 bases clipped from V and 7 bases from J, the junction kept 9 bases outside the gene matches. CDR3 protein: CASSILAGRGNEQFF. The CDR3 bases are TGTGCCAGCAGCATACTAGCGGGACGGGGGAATGAGCAGTTCTTC.

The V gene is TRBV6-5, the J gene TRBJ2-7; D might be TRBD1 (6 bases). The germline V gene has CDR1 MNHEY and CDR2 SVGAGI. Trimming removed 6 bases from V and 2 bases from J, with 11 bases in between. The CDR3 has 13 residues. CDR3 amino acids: CASRTGTTYEQYF. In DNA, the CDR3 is TGTGCCAGCAGAACCGGGACAACCTACGAGCAGTACTTC.

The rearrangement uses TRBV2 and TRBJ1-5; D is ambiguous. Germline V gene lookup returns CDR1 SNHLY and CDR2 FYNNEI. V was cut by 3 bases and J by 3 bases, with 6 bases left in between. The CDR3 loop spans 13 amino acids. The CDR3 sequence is CASSDRFNQPQHF. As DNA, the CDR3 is TGTGCCAGCAGTGACAGGTTCAATCAGCCCCAGCATTTT.

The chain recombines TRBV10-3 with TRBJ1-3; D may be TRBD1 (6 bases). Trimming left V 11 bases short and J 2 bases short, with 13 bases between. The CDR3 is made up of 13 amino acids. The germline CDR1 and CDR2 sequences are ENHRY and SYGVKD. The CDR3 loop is CAAGGAAGNTIYF. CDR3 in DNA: TGTGCCGCTGGGGGGGCCGCTGGAAACACCATATATTTT.

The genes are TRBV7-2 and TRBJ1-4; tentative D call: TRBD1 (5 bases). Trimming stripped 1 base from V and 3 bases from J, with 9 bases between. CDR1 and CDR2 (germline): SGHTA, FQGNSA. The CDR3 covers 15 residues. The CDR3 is CASSLESGPNEKLFF. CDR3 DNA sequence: TGTGCCAGCAGCTTAGAGTCAGGGCCTAATGAAAAACTGTTTTTT.

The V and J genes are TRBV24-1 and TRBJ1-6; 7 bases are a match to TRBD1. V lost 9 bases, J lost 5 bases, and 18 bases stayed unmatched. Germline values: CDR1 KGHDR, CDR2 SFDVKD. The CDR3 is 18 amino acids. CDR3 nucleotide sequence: TGTGCCACCCGGTACCCCCCCAGGGGGAGTATCGATAATTCACCCCTCCACTTT. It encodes CATRYPPRGSIDNSPLHF.